This TCR beta chain derives from a study of tumor and adjacent non-tumor tissue in lung cancer. Background on the study: There were 11 to 12 adenocarcinoma, a couple of squamous cell carcinoma and 1 small cell lung cancer cases. Stage I to III disease affected ten to eleven men and 5 women aged roughly 31 to 80.

With regard to this clonotype: Its antigen is as yet unknown. Being one base from a much bigger clone, this may be a read error.

The template was RNA from unsorted bulk tissue. Three rounds of nested PCR, following a modified ARM-PCR protocol, produced the TCRbeta library. TCRdb re-called the multiplex PCR reads with MiXCR, one entry per CDR3 protein. The sample comprises 200,000 to 250,000 distinct CDR3 sequences, 71% of which are singletons, and under 30% rests with the top ten. Study findings and constraints: Tumor repertoires had a smaller top 100 clone share than normal lung. Tumor tissue had significantly higher TCR diversity than normal lung.

Germline lookup yields CDR1 PRHDT and CDR2 FYEKMQ (reference sequence). The J segment lost 6 bases and the V segment lost 5 bases, leaving 13 bases of the junction unmatched. There are 16 residues in the CDR3. The clonotype was recovered from a man between 60 and 70 years old with non-small cell lung cancer. Sequenced material: lung tumor tissue. This chain uses TRBV13 with TRBJ2-1, with 7 nucleotides matching TRBD2. The CDR3 loop reads CASSARGLVDLNEQFF. CDR3 DNA: TGTGCCAGCAGCGCCCGAGGACTAGTGGACCTCAATGAGCAGTTCTTC.